Shown below are 9 T cell receptor beta chains from a single sample sequenced in a study of Ad26.COV2.S vaccination and SARS-CoV-2 variants. Measured with immunoSEQ multiplex PCR; TCRdb has only the in-frame clones, and not every one. The data show around 270,000 clones, around nine tenths seen once. This sample's treatment: around 19 received Ad26.COV2.S at low or high dose, single or two shots; a few received placebo; per-sample allocation not given. Sampling was done on day 63 after the first vaccine or placebo injection. Sequencing was performed on peripheral blood, taken in a trial of Ad26.COV2.S vaccine versus placebo. These receptors were collected from a person between 18 and 65 years old who received the Ad26.COV2.S COVID-19 vaccine or a placebo.

The V call is TRBV6-5, the J call TRBJ1-2; TRBD1 aligns across 7 bases. V shed 5 bases and J 6 bases; nucleotides not matched to a gene: 12. CDR1 is MNHEY, CDR2 SVGAGI, per germline. This CDR3 region has 15 residues. The CDR3 here is CASSLEGQSFDGYTF. Here the CDR3 DNA reads TGTGCCAGCAGTCTAGAGGGACAGTCTTTTGATGGCTACACCTTC.

The chain combines TRBV7-2 with TRBJ2-7; 9 bases are shared with TRBD1. The CDR3 spans 14 residues. Trimming took 6 bases from V and 2 from J; bases not matched to a gene: 5. Germline-derived CDR1 and CDR2 are SGHTA and FQGNSA. Here the CDR3 reads CASSSGTGTYEQYF. The CDR3 coding sequence is TGTGCCAGCAGTTCCGGGACAGGGACCTACGAGCAGTACTTC.

V usage is TRBV6-5 and J usage is TRBJ1-2; 9 bases are a match to TRBD1. CDR1 and CDR2 from the germline V gene are MNHEY and SVGAGI. This CDR3 has 15 residues. J gave up 7 bases and V 6 bases, and 12 bases lay outside the gene matches. The CDR3 coding sequence is TGTGCCAGCAGGGACCCGGGACAGGGAAAGGGTGGCTACACCTTC. Translation: CASRDPGQGKGGYTF.

The chain has TRBV12-5 and TRBJ1-4, with D possibly TRBD1 on 6 matching bases. Trimming took off 3 bases at V and 5 bases at J, with 10 bases between the two ends. This CDR3 spans 14 amino acids. Germline V lookup: CDR1 LGHNT, CDR2 FRNRAP. The CDR3 spells CASGLWGPNEKLFF. DNA for the CDR3: TGTGCTAGTGGTTTATGGGGGCCCAATGAAAAACTGTTTTTT.

The chain employs TRBV6-2 or TRBV6-3 and TRBJ2-7; D might be TRBD2 (5 bases). Germline CDR1 reads MNHEY; CDR2 reads SVGEGT. Trimming pared 5 bases from V and 11 bases from J, leaving 13 bases between. CDR3 size: 11 residues. The DNA of the CDR3 is TGTGCCAGCAGTCAAGGGAGTGCGGAGTACTTC. It encodes CASSQGSAEYF.

Here the CDR3 reads CASSSVPGQGDVTEAFF. CDR3 bases: TGCGCCAGCAGCTCTGTCCCGGGACAGGGGGACGTAACTGAAGCTTTCTTT. The chain employs TRBV5-1 and TRBJ1-1, with TRBD1 matching 11 bases. The CDR3 covers 17 residues. The V and J ends lost 3 bases and 5 bases, in that order; junction bases with no gene match: 12. CDR1 is SGHRS, CDR2 YFSETQ, per germline.

This chain links TRBV24-1 with TRBJ2-1; 10 bases line up with TRBD1. The V gene end was trimmed by 4 bases and the J gene end by 14 bases; junction bases not matched to a gene: 4. Looked up from germline, CDR1 is KGHDR and CDR2 is SFDVKD. The CDR3 has 12 residues. The chain's CDR3 is CATSEAGTGEFF. The DNA for the CDR3 is TGTGCCACCAGTGAGGCCGGGACAGGGGAGTTCTTC.

The chain uses TRBV4-3 and TRBJ1-2; no clear D. The CDR3 is made up of 16 amino acids. V lost 4 bases and J lost 8, with 23 bases in between. Per germline, CDR1 LGHNA and CDR2 YSLEER. The CDR3 here is CASSPSRSWTSKGYTF. CDR3 nucleotide sequence: TGCGCCAGCAGCCCGTCCCGTAGCTGGACTTCGAAGGGCTACACCTTC.

The chain uses TRBV9 and TRBJ1-2; D uncertain. Germline CDR1 is SGDLS and CDR2 is YYNGEE. Trimming removed 0 bases at V and 8 bases at J, with 11 bases between. The CDR3 runs 13 residues. This chain's CDR3 is CASSVATAHGYTF. CDR3 DNA: TGTGCCAGCAGCGTAGCTACCGCACACGGCTACACCTTC.